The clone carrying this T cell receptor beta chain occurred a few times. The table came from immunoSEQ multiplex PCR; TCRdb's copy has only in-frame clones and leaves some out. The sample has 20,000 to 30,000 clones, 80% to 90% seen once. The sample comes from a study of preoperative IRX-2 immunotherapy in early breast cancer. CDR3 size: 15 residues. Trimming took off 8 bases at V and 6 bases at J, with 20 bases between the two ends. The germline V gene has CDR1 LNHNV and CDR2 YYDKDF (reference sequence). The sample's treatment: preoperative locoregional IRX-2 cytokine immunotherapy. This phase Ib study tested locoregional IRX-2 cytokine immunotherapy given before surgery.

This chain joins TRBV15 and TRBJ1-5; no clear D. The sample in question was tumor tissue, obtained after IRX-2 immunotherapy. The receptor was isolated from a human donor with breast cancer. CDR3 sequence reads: CATAVRLQDGQPQHF. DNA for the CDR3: TGTGCCACCGCCGTAAGACTCCAAGATGGTCAGCCCCAGCATTTT.